One sample yielded the 29 T cell receptor beta chains listed below, sequenced in a study of shared T cell receptors in the human thymus. Libraries were prepared by immunoSEQ multiplex PCR; TCRdb keeps only in-frame clonotypes and omits some of them. The repertoire holds 450,000 to 650,000 clones, with 78% as singletons. This sample also belongs to another study, concerning human thymus T cells.

Sequencing input: thymocytes. The receptors here all came from a boy under three years old with a congenital heart defect.

The rearrangement joins TRBV5-4 to TRBJ2-6, with 8 nucleotides matching TRBD1. The V gene's germline CDR1 is SGHNT and CDR2 YYREEE (reference sequence). The CDR3 runs to 17 residues. V lost 4 bases and J lost 2; bases outside the gene matches: 8. CDR3 sequence: CASSKKTGVAGANVLTF. In nucleotides, the CDR3 is TGTGCCAGCAGCAAGAAGACAGGGGTTGCTGGGGCCAACGTCCTGACTTTC. The full variable domain, rest sourced from reference TRBV5-4 and TRBJ2-6, is ETGVTQSPTHLIKTRGQQVTLRCSSQSGHNTVSWYQQALGQGPQFIFQYYREEENGRGNFPPRFSGLQFPNYSSELNVNALELDDSALYLCASSKKTGVAGANVLTFGAGSRLTVL.

CDR3 sequence (DNA): TGTGCCAGCAGTCTCTGGGGCGAAAAACTGTTTTTT. This translates into CASSLWGEKLFF. V usage is TRBV11-2 and J usage is TRBJ1-4, with a possible D match to TRBD1 (5 bases). The CDR3 runs to 12 residues. The V and J ends lost 6 bases and 8 bases respectively, with 10 bases between them. Germline values: CDR1 SGHAT, CDR2 FQNNGV.

The rearrangement joins TRBV11-2 to TRBJ1-1; no reliable D call. Germline V gene data show CDR1 as SGHAT and CDR2 as FQNNGV. CDR3 length equals 15 residues. Trimming took off 1 base at V and 1 base at J, with 10 bases between the two ends. CDR3 residues: CASSLGRGGNTEAFF. For the CDR3, the DNA is TGTGCCAGCAGCTTAGGGCGGGGTGGGAACACTGAAGCTTTCTTT.

The genes are TRBV23-1 and TRBJ2-7, with 7 bases fitting TRBD2. TRBV23-1 falls under the ORF class, with uncertain function. The V segment lost 8 bases and the J segment 0 bases; nucleotides outside the gene matches: 10. The CDR3 runs to 15 residues. Written as DNA, the CDR3 is TGCGCCAGCTACTCGGGGAGGGCGAGCTCCTACGAGCAGTACTTC. Translated, it gives CASYSGRASSYEQYF.

J is TRBJ1-1 and V is TRBV7-8, with TRBD1 identical over 9 bases. The ends lost 1 base at V and 0 bases at J; junction bases unmatched: 9. The CDR3 consists of 18 residues. The germline V gene encodes CDR1 SGHVS and CDR2 FQNEAQ. Here the CDR3 DNA reads TGTGCCAGCAGCTTAGTCCACAGGGGGCGTAGGGTGAACACTGAAGCTTTCTTT. Amino acids: CASSLVHRGRRVNTEAFF. Combining the CDR3 with reference TRBV7-8 and TRBJ1-1 gives the whole variable domain GAGVSQSPRYKVAKRGQDVALRCDPISGHVSLFWYQQALGQGPEFLTYFQNEAQLDKSGLPSDRFFAERPEGSVSTLKIQRTQQEDSAVYLCASSLVHRGRRVNTEAFFGQGTRLTVV.

V is TRBV7-9 and J is TRBJ1-1, with TRBD1 matching over 7 bases. With V trimmed by 3 bases and J by 6 bases, 7 bases remained unmatched. In germline, CDR1 is SEHNR, CDR2 FQNEAQ (reference sequence). This CDR3 spans 14 amino acids. Here the CDR3 reads CASSFPTGFAEAFF. CDR3 bases: TGTGCCAGCAGCTTCCCGACAGGGTTTGCTGAAGCTTTCTTT.

This clone was recorded once. The gene calls are TRBV19 and TRBJ2-1, with 12 bases aligning to TRBD1. This CDR3 is built from 14 residues. Germline V CDR1 and CDR2: LNHDA, SQIVND (reference sequence). Germline trimming cut 7 bases from V and 8 bases from J; bases unmatched to any gene: 6. The CDR3 nucleotides are TGTGCCAGTACCGGGACAGGGGGCATCTATGAGCAGTTCTTC. This sequence encodes CASTGTGGIYEQFF.

The rearrangement joins TRBV6-1 to TRBJ1-1, with D uncertain. This CDR3 is 13 amino acids long. The germline V gene has CDR1 MNHNS and CDR2 SASEGT. The V gene lost 4 bases and the J gene lost 1 base, with 7 bases spanning the gap. The CDR3 region has the DNA TGTGCCAGCAGTGGGCACCAGAACACTGAAGCTTTCTTT. Protein: CASSGHQNTEAFF.

The chain links TRBV2 to TRBJ1-5; tentative D call: TRBD1 (5 bases). V lost 4 bases, J lost 2 bases, and 12 bases lay in between. Germline V gene data show CDR1 as SNHLY and CDR2 as FYNNEI. CDR3 length: 15 residues. The CDR3 DNA reads as TGTGCCAGCAGTGCCCAGGGTAATGGCAATCAGCCCCAGCATTTT. This translates into CASSAQGNGNQPQHF.

This clone came up once. V is TRBV2 and J is TRBJ1-5, with 11 bases that match TRBD1. The CDR3 loop spans 13 amino acids. Trimming removed 8 bases from V and 6 bases from J; junction bases left unmatched: 3. CDR1 SNHLY and CDR2 FYNNEI come from the germline V gene. The chain's CDR3 is CASRDRGFQPQHF. DNA for the CDR3: TGTGCCAGCCGGGACAGGGGGTTTCAGCCCCAGCATTTT.

The chain carries TRBV5-1 and TRBJ2-3; 12 bases map to TRBD2. CDR3 length: 17 amino acids. Losses at the gene ends were 4 bases for V and 0 bases for J; bases not matched to a gene: 6. Germline-derived CDR1 and CDR2 are SGHRS and YFSETQ. The CDR3 bases are TGCGCCAGCAGCACCACTAGCGGGAGGAATAGCACAGATACGCAGTATTTT. Protein product: CASSTTSGRNSTDTQYF.

This chain joins TRBV12-5 and TRBJ2-7, with 10 bases identical to TRBD1. Germline CDR1 and CDR2: LGHNT and FRNRAP. This CDR3 comprises 16 residues. V lost 4 bases, J lost 5 bases, and 11 bases stayed unmatched. The CDR3 sequence is CASGCPSGTGVDEQYF. CDR3 sequence (DNA): TGTGCTAGTGGTTGCCCATCCGGGACAGGGGTGGACGAGCAGTACTTC.

V usage is TRBV7-2 and J usage is TRBJ2-1; no definite D call. The CDR3 is 15 residues long. Germline assignment: CDR1 SGHTA and CDR2 FQGNSA. V was shortened by 3 bases and J by 5 bases, with 14 bases between the two germline ends. The CDR3 here is CASSLAWASNNEQFF. The CDR3 nucleotides are TGTGCCAGCAGCTTGGCGTGGGCATCGAACAATGAGCAGTTCTTC.

The rearrangement uses TRBV5-6 and TRBJ2-7, with D maybe TRBD2 (5 bases). Between the trimmed V and J ends, which lost 2 bases and 5 bases, there was a span of 17 bases. Germline assignment: CDR1 SGHDT and CDR2 YYEEEE. This CDR3 is 15 amino acids long. The CDR3 loop reads CASSLQRKGLDEQYF. The CDR3 DNA reads as TGTGCCAGCAGCTTACAGCGGAAGGGCCTAGACGAGCAGTACTTC.

A single count supports this clone. The chain recombines TRBV15 with TRBJ1-1; TRBD1 matches 8 bases. Trimming cost V 1 base and J 1 base; bases outside gene matches: 5. The germline V gene encodes CDR1 LNHNV and CDR2 YYDKDF (reference sequence). The CDR3 sequence is 16 residues long. The CDR3 protein is CATSRVWGTGNTEAFF. For the CDR3, the DNA is TGTGCCACCAGCAGAGTGTGGGGGACAGGGAACACTGAAGCTTTCTTT.

This chain joins TRBV4-1 and TRBJ1-2, with 11 bases matching TRBD1. Germline V gives CDR1 MGHRA, CDR2 YSYEKL. CDR3 length equals 16 residues. With 1 base clipped from V and 4 bases from J, the junction kept 5 bases outside the gene matches. The CDR3: CASSQGGDRGVYGYTF. CDR3 nucleotide sequence: TGCGCCAGCAGCCAAGGAGGGGACAGGGGGGTCTATGGCTACACCTTC.

The chain is built from TRBV11-2 and TRBJ2-1; 8 bases map to TRBD1. Germline CDR1 reads SGHAT; CDR2 reads FQNNGV. This CDR3 contains 15 residues. Trimming cost V 6 bases and J 1 base; bases outside gene matches: 5. The CDR3 sequence is CASSDRQGSYNEQFF. The CDR3 DNA sequence: TGTGCCAGCAGTGACCGACAGGGGTCCTACAATGAGCAGTTCTTC.

The rearrangement links TRBV19 to TRBJ1-2; the match to TRBD1 covers 9 bases. The CDR3 loop spans 15 amino acids. Germline V CDR1 and CDR2: LNHDA, SQIVND (reference sequence). The V and J ends lost 8 bases and 1 base, in that order; junction bases with no gene match: 8. The CDR3 loop is CASLPPDRGNYGYTF. The CDR3 nucleotides read TGTGCCAGTCTACCCCCGGACAGGGGTAACTATGGCTACACCTTC.

The chain employs TRBV6-5 and TRBJ1-1; TRBD1 agrees at 7 bases. Losses at the gene ends were 2 bases for V and 5 bases for J; bases not matched to a gene: 11. CDR3 size: 16 residues. CDR1 and CDR2 from the germline V gene are MNHEY and SVGAGI. CDR3 protein: CASSYVQQGFGTEAFF. DNA for the CDR3: TGTGCCAGCAGTTACGTACAACAGGGGTTTGGGACTGAAGCTTTCTTT.

V and J are TRBV4-1 and TRBJ2-1; D remains ambiguous. CDR1 is MGHRA, CDR2 YSYEKL, per germline. Trimming shortened V by 4 bases and J by 4 bases, and 17 bases separated the two germline ends. This CDR3 is built from 16 residues. In DNA, the CDR3 is TGCGCCAGCAGCCCTCAGCGAGACGCTGGATACAATGAGCAGTTCTTC. It codes for CASSPQRDAGYNEQFF.

This sequence joins TRBV13 and TRBJ2-1; tentatively, D is TRBD2 (5 bases). The germline V gene encodes CDR1 PRHDT and CDR2 FYEKMQ (reference sequence). This CDR3 is built from 16 residues. Between the trimmed V and J ends, which lost 5 bases and 0 bases, there was a span of 14 bases. DNA of the CDR3: TGTGCCAGCAGCCTTGATTCGGGGAGCTCCTACAATGAGCAGTTCTTC. Amino acid sequence: CASSLDSGSSYNEQFF.

The chain uses TRBV2 and TRBJ2-7, with 9 bases identical to TRBD2. V was clipped by 4 bases and J by 0 bases; unmatched bases: 25. Germline CDR1 SNHLY, CDR2 FYNNEI. This CDR3 has 22 residues. The CDR3 protein is CASSGREVYVGLAGPSSYEQYF. DNA of the CDR3: TGTGCCAGCAGTGGCAGAGAGGTGTATGTAGGGCTAGCGGGACCGAGCTCCTACGAGCAGTACTTC.

This CDR3 reads CASSLGLPRVEQYF. As DNA, the CDR3 is TGTGCCAGCAGCTTGGGACTACCGAGGGTCGAGCAGTACTTC. The chain combines TRBV5-8 with TRBJ2-7; the D gene is possibly TRBD2 (5 bases). The V end was cut by 0 bases, the J end by 6 bases, with 13 bases between. Germline CDR1 SGHTS, CDR2 YDEGEE. The CDR3 runs 14 residues.

The rearrangement joins TRBV7-2 to TRBJ1-1; D ambiguous. There are 15 residues in the CDR3. With 0 bases removed from V and 3 bases from J, the gap between germline ends came to 11 bases. Per the germline V gene, CDR1 is SGHTA and CDR2 is FQGNSA. CDR3 amino acids: CASSLATVFDTEAFF. The CDR3 bases are TGTGCCAGCAGCTTAGCAACGGTATTCGACACTGAAGCTTTCTTT. Together with reference TRBV7-2 and TRBJ1-1, the CDR3 gives the full variable domain: GAGVSQSPSNKVTEKGKDVELRCDPISGHTALYWYRQSLGQGLEFLIYFQGNSAPDKSGLPSDRFSAERTGGSVSTLTIQRTQQEDSAVYLCASSLATVFDTEAFFGQGTRLTVV.

V and J are TRBV19 and TRBJ1-1; D uncertain. V was shortened by 7 bases and J by 1 base, with 10 bases between the two germline ends. The CDR3 has 13 residues. Looked up from germline, CDR1 is LNHDA and CDR2 is SQIVND (reference sequence). CDR3 sequence (DNA): TGTGCCAGTAAAAAGACACCGAACACTGAAGCTTTCTTT. This gives the protein CASKKTPNTEAFF.

CDR3 loop: CAWSVSRLPYEQYF. The CDR3, as DNA: TGTGCCTGGAGTGTATCTAGATTACCCTACGAGCAGTACTTC. This rearrangement joins TRBV30 to TRBJ2-7; no reliable D call. Looked up from germline, CDR1 is GTSNPN and CDR2 is SVGIG (reference sequence). The germline V and J ends were trimmed by 0 bases and 2 bases, with 11 bases remaining between them. The CDR3 is 14 residues long.

V gene TRBV25-1 combines with J gene TRBJ2-5; 7 nucleotides align to TRBD1. Near its end, the DNA agrees better with TRBJ2-7, so the J call may be wrong. The germline CDR1 and CDR2 sequences are MGHDK and SYGVNS. There are 15 residues in the CDR3. For the CDR3, the DNA is TGTGCCAGCAGTCCAACCGGGACAGACTCCTACGAGCAGTACTTC. This translates into CASSPTGTDSYEQYF.

The chain couples TRBV5-8 to TRBJ2-1, with 7 bases fitting TRBD2. The germline CDR1 and CDR2 sequences are SGHTS and YDEGEE. After removal of 2 bases from V and 3 bases from J, the junction contained 5 bases not matched to a gene. This CDR3 is 15 amino acids long. The CDR3 nucleotides read TGTGCCAGCAGCTTTCTAGCGGAGGGCTACAATGAGCAGTTCTTC. Protein product: CASSFLAEGYNEQFF.

The genes are TRBV7-2 and TRBJ2-3; 7 positions agree with TRBD1. The CDR3 contains 15 residues. The J segment lost 2 bases and the V segment lost 5 bases, leaving 7 bases of the junction unmatched. Per the germline V gene, CDR1 is SGHTA and CDR2 is FQGNSA. The CDR3 DNA reads TGTGCCAGCAGCCTAAGGGACAGATTCACAGATACGCAGTATTTT. Its translation is CASSLRDRFTDTQYF.